The TCR beta chain under discussion was sequenced for a study of T cell responses to AZD1222 COVID-19 vaccine. Sequenced by immunoSEQ multiplex PCR; TCRdb stores in-frame clones only, minus some. The sample includes 140,000 to 150,000 clones, roughly 84% of them seen just once. Points on this clone: Its target is unknown.

Trimming left V 8 bases short and J 0 bases short, with 5 bases between. The CDR3 loop spans 12 amino acids. The study's findings and limits: Repertoire sampling occurred only after the peak T cell response.

The chain combines TRBV12-3 or TRBV12-4 with TRBJ1-3, with unresolved D. The clonotype was recovered from an adult who received the AZD1222 COVID-19 vaccine. Sample: peripheral blood, taken 28 days after the second AZD1222 dose. The CDR3 protein is CASEDSGNTIYF. In DNA, the CDR3 is TGTGCCAGCGAGGACTCTGGAAACACCATATATTTT.